Listed below are T cell receptor beta chains from one sample, sequenced in a study of cytomegalovirus exposure and HLA in healthy donors. Data came from immunoSEQ multiplex PCR; TCRdb stores just in-frame clones and leaves some out. The record lists approximately 120,000 clones, of which the ten most abundant hold about 2.2%. The sample comprised PBMCs. The receptors originated from a man between 40 and 49 years old in good health and CMV-seronegative. CDR3s include the opening cysteine and the closing phenylalanine or tryptophan. The D gene is left open where the match is weak. Clone size is shown for a subset of rows, as once, few, many or a class of expanded clone.

D: TRBD1
V: TRBV25-1
J: TRBJ2-5
size: NA
CDR3: CTSTKPGQGKQETQYF
DNA: TGTACCAGCACGAAACCGGGACAGGGAAAACAAGAGACCCAGTACTTC

D: NA
V: TRBV2
J: TRBJ1-5
size: NA
CDR3: CASSNRESNQPQHF
DNA: TGTGCCAGCAGCAACAGGGAAAGCAATCAGCCCCAGCATTTT

D: NA
V: TRBV19
J: TRBJ1-3
size: medium-sized
CDR3: CASSSGSSGNTIYF
DNA: TGTGCCAGTAGCAGCGGCTCCTCTGGAAACACCATATATTTT

D: NA
V: TRBV28
J: TRBJ1-3
size: NA
CDR3: CASSPTRVLWNTIYF
DNA: TGTGCCAGCAGCCCGACCAGGGTTTTGTGGAACACCATATATTTT

D: TRBD1
V: TRBV5-4
J: TRBJ2-5
size: NA
CDR3: CASSWGQGEETQYF
DNA: TGTGCCAGCAGCTGGGGGCAGGGGGAGGAGACCCAGTACTTC

D: TRBD2
V: TRBV29-1
J: TRBJ2-5
size: NA
CDR3: CSQSGTGEGGQETQYF
DNA: TGCAGCCAGTCCGGAACCGGGGAGGGCGGTCAAGAGACCCAGTACTTC

D: NA
V: TRBV2
J: TRBJ1-1
size: medium-sized
CDR3: CASSERTEAFF
DNA: TGTGCCAGCAGTGAGCGCACTGAAGCTTTCTTT

D: NA
V: TRBV19
J: TRBJ2-2
size: NA
CDR3: CASSGEGERTGELFF
DNA: TGTGCCAGTAGTGGGGAGGGGGAACGCACCGGGGAGCTGTTTTTT

D: TRBD2
V: TRBV2
J: TRBJ2-7
size: NA
CDR3: CASRREGYEQYF
DNA: TGTGCCAGCCGAAGGGAGGGCTACGAGCAGTACTTC

D: TRBD1
V: TRBV27
J: TRBJ2-1
size: NA
CDR3: CASSEDRAPYNEQFF
DNA: TGTGCCAGCAGTGAGGACAGGGCCCCTTACAATGAGCAGTTCTTC

D: NA
V: TRBV27
J: TRBJ1-4
size: NA
CDR3: CASRDTGWGEKLFF
DNA: TGTGCCAGCAGGGACACGGGTTGGGGTGAAAAACTGTTTTTT

D: NA
V: TRBV5-1
J: TRBJ1-1
size: NA
CDR3: CASSWGGEGGTEAFF
DNA: TGCGCCAGCAGCTGGGGTGGTGAGGGAGGCACTGAAGCTTTCTTT

D: NA
V: TRBV7-8
J: TRBJ2-7
size: NA
CDR3: CASSPIYEQYF
DNA: TGTGCCAGCAGCCCAATCTACGAGCAGTACTTC

D: TRBD2
V: TRBV13
J: TRBJ2-1
size: NA
CDR3: CASRLLTSGRVNNEQFF
DNA: TGTGCCAGCAGATTATTGACTAGCGGGAGAGTTAACAATGAGCAGTTCTTC

D: TRBD2
V: TRBV10-2
J: TRBJ2-7
size: NA
CDR3: CASSFGGRVYEQYF
DNA: TGCGCCAGCAGTTTTGGTGGGAGGGTCTACGAGCAGTACTTC

D: NA
V: TRBV6-5
J: TRBJ2-3
size: NA
CDR3: CASRNNGAAIDTQYF
DNA: TGTGCCAGCAGAAACAATGGGGCAGCAATAGATACGCAGTATTTT

D: NA
V: TRBV6-6
J: TRBJ2-1
size: NA
CDR3: CASSYSRGLYNEQFF
DNA: TGTGCCAGCAGTTACTCAAGAGGCCTGTACAATGAGCAGTTCTTC

D: NA
V: TRBV5-1
J: TRBJ2-6
size: NA
CDR3: CASKPGSGANVLTF
DNA: TGCGCCAGCAAGCCGGGGTCCGGGGCCAACGTCCTGACTTTC

D: TRBD1
V: TRBV5-8
J: TRBJ2-7
size: NA
CDR3: CASSPYPGQGAYEQYF
DNA: TGTGCCAGCAGCCCATATCCAGGGCAGGGGGCCTACGAGCAGTACTTC

D: TRBD1
V: TRBV5-1
J: TRBJ1-5
size: NA
CDR3: CASSLGPRGQGVGQPQHF
DNA: TGCGCCAGCAGCTTGGGGCCCCGGGGACAGGGGGTAGGACAGCCCCAGCATTTT

D: TRBD1
V: TRBV12-5
J: TRBJ1-3
size: NA
CDR3: CASGFGTGGEGNTIYF
DNA: TGTGCTAGTGGTTTCGGGACAGGGGGCGAGGGAAACACCATATATTTT

D: TRBD1
V: TRBV9
J: TRBJ2-1
size: NA
CDR3: CASSVEGQGGEQFF
DNA: TGTGCCAGCAGCGTAGAGGGACAGGGGGGTGAGCAGTTCTTC

D: TRBD1
V: TRBV7-2
J: TRBJ1-2
size: NA
CDR3: CASSVDRGPQGNYGYTF
DNA: TGTGCCAGCAGCGTAGACAGGGGGCCCCAGGGTAACTATGGCTACACCTTC

D: TRBD2
V: TRBV5-4
J: TRBJ2-1
size: NA
CDR3: CASSMTSGSHNEQFF
DNA: TGTGCCAGCAGTATGACTAGCGGGAGCCACAATGAGCAGTTCTTC

D: NA
V: TRBV10-3
J: TRBJ1-1
size: NA
CDR3: CAISAGTEAFF
DNA: TGTGCCATCAGTGCGGGCACTGAAGCTTTCTTT

D: NA
V: TRBV5-4
J: TRBJ2-7
size: NA
CDR3: CASSLDTVLSIEQYF
DNA: TGTGCCAGCAGCTTGGATACGGTGCTATCTATCGAGCAGTACTTC

D: NA
V: TRBV5-6
J: TRBJ2-5
size: NA
CDR3: CASSLQSVVETQYF
DNA: TGTGCCAGCAGCTTACAGTCTGTCGTGGAGACCCAGTACTTC

D: NA
V: TRBV5-4
J: TRBJ1-2
size: NA
CDR3: CASSLYGDGYTF
DNA: TGTGCCAGCAGCTTGTACGGGGATGGCTACACCTTC

D: NA
V: TRBV19
J: TRBJ2-2
size: NA
CDR3: CASRLSGNTGELFF
DNA: TGTGCCAGTAGGTTGTCAGGGAACACCGGGGAGCTGTTTTTT